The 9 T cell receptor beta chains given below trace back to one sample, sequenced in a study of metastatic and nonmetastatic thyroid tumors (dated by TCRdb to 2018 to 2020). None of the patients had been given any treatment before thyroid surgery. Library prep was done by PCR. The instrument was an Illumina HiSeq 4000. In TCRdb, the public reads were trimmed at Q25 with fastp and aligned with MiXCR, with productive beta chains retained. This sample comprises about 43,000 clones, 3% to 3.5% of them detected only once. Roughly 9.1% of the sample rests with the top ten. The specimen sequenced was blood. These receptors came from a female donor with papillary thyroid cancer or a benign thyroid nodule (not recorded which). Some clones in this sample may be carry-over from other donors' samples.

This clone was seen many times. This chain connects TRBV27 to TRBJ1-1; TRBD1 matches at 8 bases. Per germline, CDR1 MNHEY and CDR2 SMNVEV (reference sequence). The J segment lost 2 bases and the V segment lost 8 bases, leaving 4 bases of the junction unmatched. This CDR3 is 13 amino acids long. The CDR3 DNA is TGTGCCAGCCGGACAGGGTTTAACACTGAAGCTTTCTTT. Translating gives CASRTGFNTEAFF.

CDR3 nucleotide sequence: TGTGCCAGCAGTTTATGGGCAGGGGGCATGGATGGCTACACCTTC. It specifies CASSLWAGGMDGYTF. The chain carries TRBV28 and TRBJ1-2; the match to TRBD1 covers 8 bases. CDR1 MDHEN and CDR2 SYDVKM come from the germline V gene. After removal of 0 bases from V and 6 bases from J, the junction contained 6 bases not matched to a gene. The CDR3 contains 15 residues.

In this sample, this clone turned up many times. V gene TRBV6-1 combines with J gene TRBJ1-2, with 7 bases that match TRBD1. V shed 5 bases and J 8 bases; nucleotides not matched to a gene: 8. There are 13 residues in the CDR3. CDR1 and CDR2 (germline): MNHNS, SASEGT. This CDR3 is CASSLTGEGGYTF. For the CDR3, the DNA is TGTGCCAGCAGTTTAACAGGGGAAGGAGGCTACACCTTC.

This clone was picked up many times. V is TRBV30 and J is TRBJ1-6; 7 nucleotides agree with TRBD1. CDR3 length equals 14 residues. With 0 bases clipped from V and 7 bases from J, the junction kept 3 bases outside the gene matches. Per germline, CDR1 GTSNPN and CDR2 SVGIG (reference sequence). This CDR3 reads CAWSVGQLNSPLHF. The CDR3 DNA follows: TGTGCCTGGAGTGTGGGACAGCTGAATTCACCCCTCCACTTT.

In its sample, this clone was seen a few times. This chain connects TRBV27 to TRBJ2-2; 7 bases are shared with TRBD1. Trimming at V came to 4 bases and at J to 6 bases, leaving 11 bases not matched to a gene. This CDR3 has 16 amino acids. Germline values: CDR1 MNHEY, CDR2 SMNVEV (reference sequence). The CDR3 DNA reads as TGTGCCAGCAGTTCCCGGACAGGAACGTTTTCCGGGGAGCTGTTTTTT. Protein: CASSSRTGTFSGELFF.

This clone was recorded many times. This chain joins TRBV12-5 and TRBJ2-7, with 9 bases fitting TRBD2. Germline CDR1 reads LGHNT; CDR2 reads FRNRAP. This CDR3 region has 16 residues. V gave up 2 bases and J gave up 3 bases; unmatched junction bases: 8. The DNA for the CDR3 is TGTGCTAGTGGTTTGCGGCTAGCGGGAAAAATCTACGAGCAGTACTTC. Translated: CASGLRLAGKIYEQYF.

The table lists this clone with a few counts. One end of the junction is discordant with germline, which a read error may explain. The CDR3 protein is CASSPSLGKTYTDTRYF. The CDR3 bases are TGTGCCAGCAGCCCGTCCCTAGGAAAGACCTACACAGATACGCGGTATTTT. V gene TRBV27 combines with J gene TRBJ2-3, with unresolved D. From germline, CDR1 is MNHEY and CDR2 SMNVEV (reference sequence). The length of the CDR3 is 17 residues.

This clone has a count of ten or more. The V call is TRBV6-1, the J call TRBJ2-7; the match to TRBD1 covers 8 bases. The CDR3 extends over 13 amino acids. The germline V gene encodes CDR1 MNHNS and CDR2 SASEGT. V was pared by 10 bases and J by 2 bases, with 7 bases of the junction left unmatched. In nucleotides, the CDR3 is TGTGCCACCCGGGGACAGGCGGCCTACGAGCAGTACTTC. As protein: CATRGQAAYEQYF.

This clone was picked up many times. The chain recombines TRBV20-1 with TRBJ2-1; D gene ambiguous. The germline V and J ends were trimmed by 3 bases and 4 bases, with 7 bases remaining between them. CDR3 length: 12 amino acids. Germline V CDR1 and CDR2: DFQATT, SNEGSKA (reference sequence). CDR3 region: CSARKVYNEQFF. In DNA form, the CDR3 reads TGCAGTGCTAGGAAGGTGTACAATGAGCAGTTCTTC.